Below, 22 T cell receptor beta chains from the same sample are listed, as sequenced in a study of blood T cells in healthy people across ages. Primers used in a second PCR of roughly 7 to 12 cycles were a sample-barcoded 5' primer and a J-beta primer mix. A single record per CDR3 protein comes from TCRdb applying MiXCR to the 5' RACE reads. This table holds about 380,000 distinct CDR3 sequences, about 55% found once. Sequenced: blood. These TCRs come from a man in his sixties in good health.

This chain connects TRBV6-1 to TRBJ2-3; D may be TRBD1 or TRBD2 (5 bases each). The CDR3 has 14 amino acids. Trimming removed 7 bases from V and 2 bases from J, with 13 bases in between. Germline V gene sequence: CDR1 MNHNS, CDR2 SASEGT. The CDR3 nucleotides are TGTGCCAGCATCGTTAGAGGGGCCACAGATACGCAGTATTTT. This gives the protein CASIVRGATDTQYF.

A few counts support this clonotype. V usage is TRBV2 and J usage is TRBJ2-3; D perhaps matches TRBD1 (6 bases). In germline, CDR1 is SNHLY, CDR2 FYNNEI. The CDR3 is made up of 16 amino acids. V lost 6 bases and J lost 0, with 16 bases in between. Written as DNA, the CDR3 is TGTGCCAGCAGGGGCCAACAGGGCATTAGCACAGATACGCAGTATTTT. It specifies CASRGQQGISTDTQYF.

This chain connects TRBV20-1 to TRBJ1-1; D possibly corresponds to TRBD1 (5 bases). Germline V gene sequence: CDR1 DFQATT, CDR2 SNEGSKA (reference sequence). The CDR3 totals 14 residues. Trimming cost V 5 bases and J 5 bases, with 18 bases left between them. This CDR3 reads CSAEPGPRWTEAFF. DNA for the CDR3: TGCAGTGCTGAACCGGGACCCCGGTGGACTGAAGCTTTCTTT.

The genes are TRBV29-1 and TRBJ2-5; D may be TRBD1 (5 bases). CDR3 length: 14 residues. Trimming cost V 2 bases and J 1 base, with 11 bases left between them. Germline V CDR1 and CDR2: SQVTM, ANQGSEA. The CDR3 spells CSVEWTWAQETQYF. The CDR3 DNA is TGCAGCGTTGAATGGACATGGGCCCAAGAGACCCAGTACTTC.

CDR3 in amino acids: CASSLGYGGSGLAAYEQYF. As DNA, the CDR3 is TGTGCCAGCAGCTTAGGTTACGGGGGCTCGGGACTAGCGGCCTACGAGCAGTACTTC. The rearrangement uses TRBV7-2 and TRBJ2-7, with 11 bases identical to TRBD2. The CDR3 contains 19 residues. Looked up from germline, CDR1 is SGHTA and CDR2 is FQGNSA. V trimming: 1 base; J trimming: 2 bases; junction bases outside the gene matches: 13.

V is TRBV6-4 and J is TRBJ2-3; no definite D call. The CDR3 has 12 residues. Germline V CDR1 and CDR2: MRHNA, SNTAGT. V lost 6 bases and J 8 bases, leaving 12 bases between the germline ends. CDR3 region: CASRVTPATQYF. The CDR3 nucleotides read TGTGCCAGCAGGGTCACGCCAGCTACGCAGTATTTT.

The chain links TRBV12-3 or TRBV12-4 to TRBJ2-7; D possibly corresponds to TRBD2 (6 bases). The CDR3 has 15 residues. V gave up 5 bases and J gave up 3 bases, with 17 bases separating them. CDR3 loop: CASSLRQPGGYEQYF. The CDR3 region has the DNA TGTGCCAGCAGTCTCCGACAACCCGGGGGCTACGAGCAGTACTTC.

This clonotype was detected once. V gene TRBV7-2 combines with J gene TRBJ2-3; no clear D gene. Trimming removed 5 bases from V and 6 bases from J, with 12 bases in between. In germline, CDR1 is SGHTA, CDR2 FQGNSA. The length of the CDR3 is 13 residues. CDR3 in DNA: TGTGCCAGCAGCGTATCCCGGTTGGATACGCAGTATTTT. Its translation is CASSVSRLDTQYF.

V usage is TRBV20-1 and J usage is TRBJ1-2; D is ambiguous. The CDR3 covers 12 residues. Trimming stripped 6 bases from V and 4 bases from J, with 12 bases between. From germline, CDR1 is DFQATT and CDR2 SNEGSKA (reference sequence). Here the CDR3 DNA reads TGCAGTGCCCCTGATAGGGCCTATGGCTACACCTTC. The encoded protein is CSAPDRAYGYTF.

The V and J genes are TRBV5-1 and TRBJ2-3, with D unclear. The CDR3 extends over 12 amino acids. Trimming shortened V by 1 base and J by 4 bases, and 4 bases separated the two germline ends. The germline V gene has CDR1 SGHRS and CDR2 YFSETQ. The CDR3 loop reads CASSLHADTQYF. In DNA form, the CDR3 reads TGCGCCAGCAGCTTGCATGCAGATACGCAGTATTTT.

This clonotype has a count of ten or more. A read error may produce the germline difference seen at one junction end. The J gene is TRBJ1-1, the V gene TRBV20-1, with no clear D. The CDR3 has 17 amino acids. Germline lookup yields CDR1 DFQATT and CDR2 SNEGSKA (reference sequence). The CDR3 sequence: CSAGEFTKGRQNTEAFF. For the CDR3, the DNA is TGCAGTGCTGGAGAGTTTACCAAGGGCCGCCAGAACACTGAAGCTTTCTTT.

CDR3 coding DNA: TGTGCCAGCAGCCAGCAAAATGAGCAGTTCTTC. Its protein product is CASSQQNEQFF. V is TRBV14 and J is TRBJ2-1; D is undetermined. Germline CDR1 SGHDN, CDR2 FVKESK. Trimming stripped 3 bases from V and 7 bases from J, with 4 bases between. The CDR3 is made up of 11 amino acids.

This clonotype was detected ten times or more. CDR3 sequence reads: CASSPLGDEQYF. The DNA for the CDR3 is TGTGCCAGCTCACCACTGGGCGACGAGCAGTACTTC. The V gene is TRBV18, the J gene TRBJ2-7, with D unresolved. V lost 1 base and J lost 5, with 6 bases in between. The CDR3 is 12 residues long. Germline CDR1 reads KGHSH; CDR2 reads LQKENI.

This clonotype appeared many times. V usage is TRBV28 and J usage is TRBJ2-7; 7 bases fit TRBD2. The germline V gene encodes CDR1 MDHEN and CDR2 SYDVKM. V dropped 4 bases and J dropped 4; count of bases not matched to a gene: 10. The CDR3 contains 15 residues. The DNA of the CDR3 is TGTGCCAGCAGTTCCCCGTGGGGGGGAACGTACGAGCAGTACTTC. Amino acid sequence: CASSSPWGGTYEQYF.

The chain has TRBV5-1 and TRBJ2-7, with 12 bases identical to TRBD1. The CDR3 is made up of 18 amino acids. Losses at the gene ends were 1 base for V and 4 bases for J; bases not matched to a gene: 12. Germline values: CDR1 SGHRS, CDR2 YFSETQ. CDR3 residues: CASSLFRSPGQGAYEQYF. The CDR3 nucleotides are TGCGCCAGCAGCTTGTTCCGGAGTCCGGGACAGGGGGCTTACGAGCAGTACTTC.

Only one count was recorded for this clonotype. V is TRBV2 and J is TRBJ2-3; D uncertain. Trimming cost V 7 bases and J 3 bases, with 11 bases left between them. Germline V gene sequence: CDR1 SNHLY, CDR2 FYNNEI. The CDR3 contains 13 residues. CDR3 nucleotides: TGTGCCAGCAAGAGGCTTCAAACAGATACGCAGTATTTT. Protein sequence: CASKRLQTDTQYF.

The chain has TRBV6-5 and TRBJ2-1, with 7 bases that match TRBD1. Germline CDR1 MNHEY, CDR2 SVGAGI. The CDR3 covers 13 residues. The junction had 6 bases not matched to a gene; V was cut back by 5 bases and J by 8 bases. CDR3 protein: CASSAHRGHEQFF. Written as DNA, the CDR3 is TGTGCCAGCAGTGCCCACAGGGGCCATGAGCAGTTCTTC.

The DNA of the CDR3 is TGCAGTGCTAGATTATCGGACAGGGCACCAGGGGATCAGCCCCAGCATTTT. Translation gives CSARLSDRAPGDQPQHF. V usage is TRBV20-1 and J usage is TRBJ1-5; the match to TRBD1 covers 8 bases. The germline CDR1 and CDR2 sequences are DFQATT and SNEGSKA (reference sequence). Trimming at V came to 2 bases and at J to 5 bases, leaving 14 bases not matched to a gene. The CDR3 contains 17 residues.

The table lists this clonotype with many counts. The genes are TRBV20-1 and TRBJ2-3; TRBD1 aligns across 8 bases. Losses at the gene ends were 5 bases for V and 2 bases for J; bases not matched to a gene: 12. This CDR3 is 16 amino acids long. From germline, CDR1 is DFQATT and CDR2 SNEGSKA (reference sequence). CDR3 amino acids: CSAGQNRGSFTDTQYF. The DNA of the CDR3 is TGCAGTGCTGGCCAGAACAGGGGGTCCTTCACAGATACGCAGTATTTT.

This clonotype was seen only a few times. The J gene is TRBJ2-7, the V gene TRBV27, with TRBD2 as a possible D gene (6 bases). V was pared by 5 bases and J by 4 bases, with 15 bases between. Germline assignment: CDR1 MNHEY and CDR2 SMNVEV (reference sequence). The length of the CDR3 is 14 residues. CDR3 DNA sequence: TGTGCCAGCAGTCCTGGTATTAGCGGATACGAGCAGTACTTC. It codes for CASSPGISGYEQYF.

The V call is TRBV7-9, the J call TRBJ2-5; possibly TRBD1 or TRBD2 for D (5 bases each). The J call may be faulty, since TRBJ2-7 better matches the DNA end. Germline V gene data show CDR1 as SEHNR and CDR2 as FQNEAQ (reference sequence). The CDR3 spans 14 residues. The CDR3: CASVRPGPLYEQYF. CDR3 sequence (DNA): TGTGCCAGCGTCCGACCGGGACCTCTTTACGAGCAGTACTTC.

As for this clonotype: This may stem from a read error, because a much larger clone lies one nucleotide away. The rearrangement joins TRBV25-1 to TRBJ2-7; possibly TRBD1 or TRBD2 for D (5 bases each). V lost 4 bases and J lost 8, with 18 bases in between. This CDR3 has 14 residues. CDR1 is MGHDK, CDR2 SYGVNS, per germline. CDR3 residues: CASSVPGRSVKQYF. The CDR3 coding sequence is TGTGCCAGCAGTGTCCCGGGACGGTCTGTCAAGCAGTACTTC.